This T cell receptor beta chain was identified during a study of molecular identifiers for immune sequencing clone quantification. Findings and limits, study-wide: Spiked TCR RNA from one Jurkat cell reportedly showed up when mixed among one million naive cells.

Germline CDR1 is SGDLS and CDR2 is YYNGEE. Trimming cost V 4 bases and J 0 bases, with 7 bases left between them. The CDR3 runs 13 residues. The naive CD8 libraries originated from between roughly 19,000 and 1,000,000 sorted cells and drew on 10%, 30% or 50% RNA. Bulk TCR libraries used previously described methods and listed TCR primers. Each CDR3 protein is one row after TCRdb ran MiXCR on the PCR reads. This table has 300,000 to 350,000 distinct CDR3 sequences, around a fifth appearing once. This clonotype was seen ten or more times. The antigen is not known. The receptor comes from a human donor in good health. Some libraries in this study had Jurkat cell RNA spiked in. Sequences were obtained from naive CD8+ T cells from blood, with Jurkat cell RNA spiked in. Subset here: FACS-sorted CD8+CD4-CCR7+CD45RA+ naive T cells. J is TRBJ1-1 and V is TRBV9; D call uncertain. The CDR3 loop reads CASSTRLNTEAFF. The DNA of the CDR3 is TGTGCCAGCAGCACCCGCCTGAACACTGAAGCTTTCTTT. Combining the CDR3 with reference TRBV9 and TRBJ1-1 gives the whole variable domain DSGVTQTPKHLITATGQRVTLRCSPRSGDLSVYWYQQSLDQGLQFLIQYYNGEERAKGNILERFSAQQFPDLHSELNLSSLELGDSALYFCASSTRLNTEAFFGQGTRLTVV.